This entry lists 3 T cell receptor beta chains sequenced from one sample in a study of CD8 T cells in Susac syndrome. With random hexamers, reverse transcription was performed on roughly 0.5 to 1 ug of RNA. Using its own MiXCR run on the immunoSEQ multiplex PCR reads, TCRdb lists one record per CDR3 protein. The table has approximately 220,000 distinct CDR3 sequences, approximately 90% seen once. Sequenced material: CD8+ T cells from PBMCs. Receptors were obtained from a human donor with multiple sclerosis.

CDR3 DNA: TGTGCCAGCAGCGGCCGGGGTGGTGCAACTAATGAAAAACTGTTTTTT. Its protein product is CASSGRGGATNEKLFF. The rearrangement uses TRBV9 and TRBJ1-4, with no clear D. The CDR3 loop spans 16 amino acids. CDR1 and CDR2 from the germline V gene are SGDLS and YYNGEE. Trimming cost V 3 bases and J 0 bases, with 12 bases left between them.

This clonotype was detected only once. Because the CDR3's place on the DNA is in doubt, the DNA is left out and the CDR3 is given as listed by TCRdb. V gene TRBV19 combines with J gene TRBJ1-2; TRBD1 is the table's D call and was not checked against the DNA. Germline CDR1 and CDR2: LNHDA and SQIVND (reference sequence). Including both end residues, the CDR3 is 16 amino acids long. The CDR3 here is CASTSGQGFINYGYTF.

This rearrangement joins TRBV11-2 to TRBJ2-5; no reliable D call. Germline-derived CDR1 and CDR2 are SGHAT and FQNNGV. The V and J ends lost 2 bases and 3 bases respectively, with 4 bases between them. The CDR3 is 12 residues long. CDR3 in DNA: TGTGCCAGCAGCTTACTCGAAGAGACCCAGTACTTC. It translates to CASSLLEETQYF.